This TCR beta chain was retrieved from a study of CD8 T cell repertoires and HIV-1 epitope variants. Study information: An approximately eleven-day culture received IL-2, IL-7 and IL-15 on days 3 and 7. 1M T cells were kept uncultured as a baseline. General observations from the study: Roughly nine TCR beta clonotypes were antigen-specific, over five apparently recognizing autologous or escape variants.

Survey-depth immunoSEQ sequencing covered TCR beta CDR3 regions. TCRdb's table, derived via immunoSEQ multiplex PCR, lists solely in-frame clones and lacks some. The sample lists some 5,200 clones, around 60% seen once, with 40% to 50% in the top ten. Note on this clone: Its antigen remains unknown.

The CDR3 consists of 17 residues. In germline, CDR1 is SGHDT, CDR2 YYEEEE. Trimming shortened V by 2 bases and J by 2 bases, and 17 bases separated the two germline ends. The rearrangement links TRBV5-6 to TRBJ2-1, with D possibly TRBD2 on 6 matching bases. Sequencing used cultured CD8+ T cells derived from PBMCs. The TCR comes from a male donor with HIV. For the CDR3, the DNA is TGTGCCAGCAGCTTTATGTCTTGGGGGGAGGCCTACAATGAGCAGTTCTTC. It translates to CASSFMSWGEAYNEQFF.